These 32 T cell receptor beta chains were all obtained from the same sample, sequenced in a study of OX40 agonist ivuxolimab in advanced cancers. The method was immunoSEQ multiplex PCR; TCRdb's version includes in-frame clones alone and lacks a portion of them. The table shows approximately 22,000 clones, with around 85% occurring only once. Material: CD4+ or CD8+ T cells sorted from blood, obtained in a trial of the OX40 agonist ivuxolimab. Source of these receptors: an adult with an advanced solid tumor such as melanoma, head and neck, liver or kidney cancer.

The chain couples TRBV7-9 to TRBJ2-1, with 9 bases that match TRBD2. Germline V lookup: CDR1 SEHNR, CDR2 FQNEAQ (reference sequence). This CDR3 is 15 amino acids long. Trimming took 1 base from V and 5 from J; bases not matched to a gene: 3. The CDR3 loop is CASSLVPSGDNEQFF. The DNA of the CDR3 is TGTGCCAGCAGCTTAGTGCCTAGCGGGGACAATGAGCAGTTCTTC.

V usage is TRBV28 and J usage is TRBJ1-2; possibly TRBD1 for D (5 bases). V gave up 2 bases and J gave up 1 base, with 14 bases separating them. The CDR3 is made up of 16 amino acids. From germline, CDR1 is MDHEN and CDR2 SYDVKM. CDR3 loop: CASSLRGSVINYGYTF. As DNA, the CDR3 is TGTGCCAGCAGTTTACGGGGGTCGGTAATTAACTATGGCTACACCTTC.

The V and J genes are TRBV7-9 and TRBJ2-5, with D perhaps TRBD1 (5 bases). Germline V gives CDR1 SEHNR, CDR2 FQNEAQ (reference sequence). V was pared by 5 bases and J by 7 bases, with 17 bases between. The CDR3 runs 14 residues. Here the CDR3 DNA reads TGTGCCAGCAGCCTCTCAGGGCGGTGGGGGACCCAGTACTTC. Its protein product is CASSLSGRWGTQYF.

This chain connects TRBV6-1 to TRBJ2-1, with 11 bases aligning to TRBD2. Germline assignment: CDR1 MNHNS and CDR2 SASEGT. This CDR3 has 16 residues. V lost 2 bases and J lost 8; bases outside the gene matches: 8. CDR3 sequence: CASSEIVSGGVDEQFF. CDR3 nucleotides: TGTGCCAGCAGTGAAATTGTTAGCGGGGGGGTGGATGAGCAGTTCTTC.

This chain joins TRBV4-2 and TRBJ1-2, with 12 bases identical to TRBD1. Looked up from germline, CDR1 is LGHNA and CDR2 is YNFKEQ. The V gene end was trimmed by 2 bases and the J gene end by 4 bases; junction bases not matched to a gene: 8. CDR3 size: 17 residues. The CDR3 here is CASSQSGTGGGSYGYTF. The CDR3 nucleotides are TGTGCCAGCAGCCAATCCGGGACAGGGGGCGGGAGCTATGGCTACACCTTC.

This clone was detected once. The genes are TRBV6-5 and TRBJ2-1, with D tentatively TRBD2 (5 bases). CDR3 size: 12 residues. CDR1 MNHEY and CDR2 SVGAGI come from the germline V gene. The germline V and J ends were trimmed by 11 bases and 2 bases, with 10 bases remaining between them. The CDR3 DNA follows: TGTGCCGGCGGGTTCCCCTACAATGAGCAGTTCTTC. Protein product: CAGGFPYNEQFF.

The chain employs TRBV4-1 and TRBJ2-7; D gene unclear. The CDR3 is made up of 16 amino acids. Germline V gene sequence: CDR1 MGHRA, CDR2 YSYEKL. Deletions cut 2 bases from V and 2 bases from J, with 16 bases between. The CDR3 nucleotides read TGCGCCAGCAGCCAATCATATACAGAGAACACCTACGAGCAGTACTTC. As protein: CASSQSYTENTYEQYF.

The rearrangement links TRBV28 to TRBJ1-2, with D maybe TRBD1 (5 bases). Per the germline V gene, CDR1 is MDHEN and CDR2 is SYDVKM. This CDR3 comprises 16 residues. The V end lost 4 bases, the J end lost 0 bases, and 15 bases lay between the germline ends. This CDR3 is CASSSTRQGPNYGYTF. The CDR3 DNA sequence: TGTGCCAGCAGTTCCACGCGGCAGGGTCCTAACTATGGCTACACCTTC.

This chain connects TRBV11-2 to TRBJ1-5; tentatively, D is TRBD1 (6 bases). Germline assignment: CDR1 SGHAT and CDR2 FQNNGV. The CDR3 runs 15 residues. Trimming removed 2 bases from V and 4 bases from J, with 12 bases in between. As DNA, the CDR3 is TGTGCCAGCAGCTTACAGGACAGCCGGAATCAGCCCCAGCATTTT. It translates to CASSLQDSRNQPQHF.

This chain's CDR3 is CASSEAYSNQPQHF. The CDR3 bases are TGTGCCAGCAGTGAAGCTTATAGCAATCAGCCCCAGCATTTT. The chain combines TRBV2 with TRBJ1-5; D is uncertain. The CDR3 extends over 14 amino acids. V was pared by 0 bases and J by 0 bases, with 3 bases between. The germline gives CDR1 SNHLY, CDR2 FYNNEI.

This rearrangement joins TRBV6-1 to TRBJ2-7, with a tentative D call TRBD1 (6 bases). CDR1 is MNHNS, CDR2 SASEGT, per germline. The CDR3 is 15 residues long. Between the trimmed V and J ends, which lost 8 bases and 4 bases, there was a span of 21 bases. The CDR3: CASGARDTGYYEQYF. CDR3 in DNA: TGTGCCAGCGGGGCCCGGGACACAGGTTATTACGAGCAGTACTTC.

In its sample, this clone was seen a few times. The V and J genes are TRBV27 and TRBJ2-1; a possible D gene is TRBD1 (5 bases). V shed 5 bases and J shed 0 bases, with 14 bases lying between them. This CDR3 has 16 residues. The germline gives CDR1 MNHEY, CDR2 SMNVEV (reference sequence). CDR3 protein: CASSLTQVNSYNEQFF. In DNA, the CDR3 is TGTGCCAGCAGTCTTACACAGGTCAACTCCTACAATGAGCAGTTCTTC.

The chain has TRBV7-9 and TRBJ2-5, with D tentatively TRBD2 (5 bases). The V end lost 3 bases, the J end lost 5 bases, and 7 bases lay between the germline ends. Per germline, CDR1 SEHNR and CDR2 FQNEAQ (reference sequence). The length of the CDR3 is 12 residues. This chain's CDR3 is CASSFWRETQYF. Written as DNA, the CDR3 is TGTGCCAGCAGCTTTTGGAGGGAGACCCAGTACTTC.

The CDR3 loop is CASSLDSGSSYNEQFF. CDR3 coding DNA: TGTGCCAGCAGCTTGGATAGCGGGAGCTCCTACAATGAGCAGTTCTTC. The rearrangement joins TRBV5-4 to TRBJ2-1; TRBD2 matches at 9 bases. There are 16 residues in the CDR3. With 0 bases clipped from V and 0 bases from J, the junction kept 1 base outside the gene matches. Germline assignment: CDR1 SGHNT and CDR2 YYREEE (reference sequence).

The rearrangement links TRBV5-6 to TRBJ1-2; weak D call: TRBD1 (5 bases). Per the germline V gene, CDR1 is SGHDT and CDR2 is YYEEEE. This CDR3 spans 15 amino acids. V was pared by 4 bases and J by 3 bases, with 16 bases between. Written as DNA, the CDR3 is TGTGCCAGCAGCCTCGCAGGGTCAAAATACTATGGCTACACCTTC. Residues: CASSLAGSKYYGYTF.

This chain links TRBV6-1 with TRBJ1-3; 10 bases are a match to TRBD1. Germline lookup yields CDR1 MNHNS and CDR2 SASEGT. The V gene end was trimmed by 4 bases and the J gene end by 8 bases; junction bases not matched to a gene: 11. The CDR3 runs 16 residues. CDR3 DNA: TGTGCCAGCAGTGGGATTACTTCCGGGACAGGGGACACCATATATTTT. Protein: CASSGITSGTGDTIYF.

CDR3 in DNA: TGTGCCAGCAGTTACGAACTAGCGGGGGTTGGGGAGACCCAGTACTTC. Amino acid sequence: CASSYELAGVGETQYF. This rearrangement joins TRBV6-5 to TRBJ2-5, with 11 bases identical to TRBD2. The CDR3 is 16 amino acids. The V gene end was trimmed by 2 bases and the J gene end by 5 bases; junction bases not matched to a gene: 7. CDR1 and CDR2 (germline): MNHEY, SVGAGI.

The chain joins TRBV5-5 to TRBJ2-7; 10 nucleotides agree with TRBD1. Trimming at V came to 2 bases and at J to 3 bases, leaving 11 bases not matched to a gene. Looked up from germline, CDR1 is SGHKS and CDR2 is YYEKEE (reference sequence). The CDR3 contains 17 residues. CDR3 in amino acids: CASSFRTGDRGHYEQYF. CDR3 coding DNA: TGTGCCAGCAGCTTTAGGACCGGGGACAGGGGTCACTACGAGCAGTACTTC.

The CDR3, as DNA: TGTGCCAGCAGCGCCGACAGGACCCTTTATTACGAGCAGTACTTC. This codes for CASSADRTLYYEQYF. This chain connects TRBV7-9 to TRBJ2-7; possible D gene TRBD1, 6 bases. The germline V gene has CDR1 SEHNR and CDR2 FQNEAQ (reference sequence). CDR3 length equals 15 residues. V lost 5 bases and J 4 bases, leaving 18 bases between the germline ends.

The DNA for the CDR3 is TGTGCCAGCAAAACAGGGTCCTCTGGGGCCAACGTCCTGACTTTC. Protein: CASKTGSSGANVLTF. The chain carries TRBV6-5 and TRBJ2-6, with TRBD1 as a possible D gene (6 bases). V lost 7 bases and J 0 bases, leaving 10 bases between the germline ends. The CDR3 consists of 15 residues. Germline-derived CDR1 and CDR2 are MNHEY and SVGAGI.

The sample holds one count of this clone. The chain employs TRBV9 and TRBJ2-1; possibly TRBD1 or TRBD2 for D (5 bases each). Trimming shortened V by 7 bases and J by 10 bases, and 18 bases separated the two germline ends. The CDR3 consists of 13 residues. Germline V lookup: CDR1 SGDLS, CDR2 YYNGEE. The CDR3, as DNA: TGTGCCAGCCAGCGAACGGGGCGGAGGGAGCAGTTCTTC. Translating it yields CASQRTGRREQFF.

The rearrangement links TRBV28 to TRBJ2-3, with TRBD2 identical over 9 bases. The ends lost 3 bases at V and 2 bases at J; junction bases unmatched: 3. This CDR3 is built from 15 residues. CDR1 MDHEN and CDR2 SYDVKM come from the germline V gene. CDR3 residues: CASSLPSGDTDTQYF. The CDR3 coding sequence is TGTGCCAGCAGTTTGCCTAGCGGGGACACAGATACGCAGTATTTT.

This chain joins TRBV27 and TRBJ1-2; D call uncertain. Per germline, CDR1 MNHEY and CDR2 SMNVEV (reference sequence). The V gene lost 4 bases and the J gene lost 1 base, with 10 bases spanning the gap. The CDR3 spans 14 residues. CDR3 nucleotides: TGTGCCAGCAGTTCTAACGACGGTAACTATGGCTACACCTTC. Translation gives CASSSNDGNYGYTF.

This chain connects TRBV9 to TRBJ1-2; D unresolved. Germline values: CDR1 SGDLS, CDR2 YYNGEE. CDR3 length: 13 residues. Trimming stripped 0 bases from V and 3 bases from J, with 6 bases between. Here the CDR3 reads CASSVDSDYGYTF. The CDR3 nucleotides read TGTGCCAGCAGCGTAGATTCAGACTATGGCTACACCTTC.

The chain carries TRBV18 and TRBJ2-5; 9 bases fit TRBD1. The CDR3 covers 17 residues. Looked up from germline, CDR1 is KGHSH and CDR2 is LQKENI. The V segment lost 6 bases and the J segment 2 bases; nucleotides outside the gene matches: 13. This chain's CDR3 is CASSPRQGGMEQETQYF. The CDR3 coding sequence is TGTGCCAGCTCCCCCCGACAGGGGGGAATGGAGCAAGAGACCCAGTACTTC. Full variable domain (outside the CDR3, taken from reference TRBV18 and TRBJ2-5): NAGVMQNPRHLVRRRGQEARLRCSPMKGHSHVYWYRQLPEEGLKFMVYLQKENIIDESGMPKERFSAEFPKEGPSILRIQQVVRGDSAAYFCASSPRQGGMEQETQYFGPGTRLLVL.

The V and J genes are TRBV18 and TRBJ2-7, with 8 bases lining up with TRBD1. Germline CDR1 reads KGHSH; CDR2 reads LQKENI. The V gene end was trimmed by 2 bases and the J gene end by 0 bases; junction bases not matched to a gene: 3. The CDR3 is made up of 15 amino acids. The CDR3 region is CASSPGQGASYEQYF. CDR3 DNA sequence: TGTGCCAGCTCACCAGGGCAGGGGGCCTCCTACGAGCAGTACTTC.

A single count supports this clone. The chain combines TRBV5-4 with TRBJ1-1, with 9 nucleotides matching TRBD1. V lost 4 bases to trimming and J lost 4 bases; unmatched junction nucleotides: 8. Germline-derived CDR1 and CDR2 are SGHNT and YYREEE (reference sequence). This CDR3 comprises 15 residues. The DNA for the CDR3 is TGTGCCAGCAGCCTCAACAGGGGGCGAAGCACTGAAGCTTTCTTT. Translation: CASSLNRGRSTEAFF.

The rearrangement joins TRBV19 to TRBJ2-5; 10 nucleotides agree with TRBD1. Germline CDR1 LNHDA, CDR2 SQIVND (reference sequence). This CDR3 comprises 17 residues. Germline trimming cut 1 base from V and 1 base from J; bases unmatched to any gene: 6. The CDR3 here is CASSIAPRDRGQETQYF. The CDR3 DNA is TGTGCCAGTAGTATAGCCCCCCGGGACAGGGGCCAAGAGACCCAGTACTTC.

The CDR3 protein is CASSYSVSGGVYEQYF. CDR3 nucleotides: TGTGCCAGCAGTTACTCTGTTAGCGGGGGAGTCTACGAGCAGTACTTC. The chain uses TRBV6-5 and TRBJ2-7; 9 bases agree with TRBD2. CDR1 and CDR2 (germline): MNHEY, SVGAGI. V dropped 0 bases and J dropped 3; count of bases not matched to a gene: 6. This CDR3 has 16 amino acids.

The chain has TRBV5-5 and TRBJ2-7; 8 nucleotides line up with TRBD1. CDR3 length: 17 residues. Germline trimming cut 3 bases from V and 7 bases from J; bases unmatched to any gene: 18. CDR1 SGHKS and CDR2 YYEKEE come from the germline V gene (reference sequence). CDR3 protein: CASSWGQASGNRGEQYF. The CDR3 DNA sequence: TGTGCCAGCAGCTGGGGACAGGCGTCAGGGAATCGGGGGGAGCAGTACTTC. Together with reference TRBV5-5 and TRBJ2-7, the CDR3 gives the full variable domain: DAGVTQSPTHLIKTRGQQVTLRCSPISGHKSVSWYQQVLGQGPQFIFQYYEKEERGRGNFPDRFSARQFPNYSSELNVNALLLGDSALYLCASSWGQASGNRGEQYFGPGTRLTVT.

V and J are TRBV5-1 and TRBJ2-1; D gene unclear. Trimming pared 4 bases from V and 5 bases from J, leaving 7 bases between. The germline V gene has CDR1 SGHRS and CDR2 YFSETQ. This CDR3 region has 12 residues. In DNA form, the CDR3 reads TGCGCCAGCAGCGCCCTCAACAATGAGCAGTTCTTC. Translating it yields CASSALNNEQFF.

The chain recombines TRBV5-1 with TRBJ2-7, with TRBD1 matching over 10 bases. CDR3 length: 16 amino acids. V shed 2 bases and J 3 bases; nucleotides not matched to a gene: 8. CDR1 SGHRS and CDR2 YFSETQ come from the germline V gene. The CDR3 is CASSFSADRGNYEQYF. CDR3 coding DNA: TGCGCCAGCAGCTTTTCCGCGGACAGGGGGAACTACGAGCAGTACTTC.